The 5 T cell receptor beta chains in this list originate from one sample, sequenced in a study of vaccination and CD4 T cells after COVID-19. For these TCRs, the target antigens are not known. Cultured CD4+ T cell DNA underwent sequencing with the Oncomine TCR Beta short-read assay. TCRdb analysed the PCR reads with MiXCR anew, one entry per CDR3 protein. The data contain about 14,000 distinct CDR3 sequences, roughly 44% of them singletons. Regarding treatment: approximately 9-day PBMC culture with coronavirus spike peptide pools or control peptides (ViraFEST assay). The material sequenced was CD4+ T cells from blood, cultured in vitro. These receptor sequences come from a human donor who had recovered from COVID-19.

This clonotype was found a few times. This chain uses TRBV24-1 with TRBJ2-2; 8 positions match TRBD1. Looked up from germline, CDR1 is KGHDR and CDR2 is SFDVKD. V gave up 3 bases and J gave up 2 bases; unmatched junction bases: 4. The CDR3 length is 16 residues. CDR3 nucleotide sequence: TGTGCCACCAGTGATCACCCAGGGGGCAACACCGGGGAGCTGTTTTTT. Translation gives CATSDHPGGNTGELFF.

The chain couples TRBV18 to TRBJ1-1; maybe TRBD1 (5 bases). The germline V gene has CDR1 KGHSH and CDR2 LQKENI. The CDR3 totals 14 residues. V was pared by 5 bases and J by 4 bases, with 14 bases between. CDR3 coding DNA: TGTGCCAGCTCATCCTCAGGGAGTGGCACTGAAGCTTTCTTT. Encoded protein: CASSSSGSGTEAFF.

This clonotype was seen a few times. This chain joins TRBV20-1 and TRBJ1-2; 7 bases match TRBD1. The germline V gene encodes CDR1 DFQATT and CDR2 SNEGSKA (reference sequence). The CDR3 extends over 13 amino acids. The V and J ends lost 6 bases and 3 bases, in that order; junction bases with no gene match: 7. The CDR3 here is CSAPTGTDYGYTF. CDR3 coding DNA: TGCAGTGCCCCCACCGGGACAGACTATGGCTACACCTTC.

The chain links TRBV20-1 to TRBJ2-5; TRBD2 matches 10 bases. V was pared by 5 bases and J by 5 bases, with 8 bases of the junction left unmatched. Germline-derived CDR1 and CDR2 are DFQATT and SNEGSKA (reference sequence). CDR3 size: 14 residues. The CDR3 nucleotides read TGCAGTGCTCCCGAGCGGGGGGGCCTGGAGACCCAGTACTTC. Protein sequence: CSAPERGGLETQYF.

The rearrangement links TRBV6-2 or TRBV6-3 to TRBJ1-6; the D gene is possibly TRBD1 (6 bases). Trimming pared 6 bases from V and 4 bases from J, leaving 10 bases between. Germline V gene lookup returns CDR1 MNHEY and CDR2 SVGEGT. This CDR3 spans 14 amino acids. CDR3 loop: CASRPQGYNSPLHF. CDR3 DNA sequence: TGTGCCAGCAGACCACAGGGATATAATTCACCCCTCCACTTT.